The next 27 T cell receptor beta chains were all read from a single sample in a study of cytomegalovirus exposure and HLA in healthy donors. Primers: 60 Vbeta forward and 13 Jbeta reverse. Method: immunoSEQ multiplex PCR; TCRdb's copy keeps in-frame clones and lacks some. The table lists around 280,000 clones, around 90% of them singletons. The sample taken for sequencing was PBMCs. The receptors shown here come from a woman aged 18-30 years in good health and CMV-seronegative.

This chain uses TRBV5-1 with TRBJ1-1, with 9 bases matching TRBD1. Germline V CDR1 and CDR2: SGHRS, YFSETQ. Trimming cost V 0 bases and J 5 bases; bases outside gene matches: 5. The length of the CDR3 is 15 residues. The DNA of the CDR3 is TGCGCCAGCAGCTTGGGGACAGGGGAGTATACTGAAGCTTTCTTT. It translates to CASSLGTGEYTEAFF.

The V call is TRBV5-4, the J call TRBJ1-2, with no clear D. Per germline, CDR1 SGHNT and CDR2 YYREEE (reference sequence). Trimming took 0 bases from V and 6 from J, leaving 12 bases between them. CDR3 length: 14 residues. Here the CDR3 reads CASSLGGIGDGYTF. CDR3 nucleotides: TGTGCCAGCAGCTTGGGAGGAATTGGCGATGGCTACACCTTC.

The chain is built from TRBV5-8 and TRBJ2-7; no reliable D call. Germline V gene data show CDR1 as SGHTS and CDR2 as YDEGEE. The length of the CDR3 is 14 residues. Trimming stripped 0 bases from V and 3 bases from J, with 10 bases between. The CDR3 is CASSLGLLGYEQYF. The CDR3 nucleotides read TGTGCCAGCAGCTTGGGCCTCCTCGGCTACGAGCAGTACTTC.

V usage is TRBV19 and J usage is TRBJ1-5; TRBD1 aligns across 8 bases. Germline CDR1 and CDR2: LNHDA and SQIVND (reference sequence). The V segment lost 3 bases and the J segment 2 bases; nucleotides outside the gene matches: 6. The CDR3 is 16 amino acids. The CDR3 region is CASSIGQGSGNQPQHF. CDR3 nucleotides: TGTGCCAGTAGTATCGGACAGGGAAGTGGCAATCAGCCCCAGCATTTT.

The chain combines TRBV2 with TRBJ2-3; 12 positions agree with TRBD2. With V trimmed by 6 bases and J by 3 bases, 7 bases remained unmatched. Germline CDR1 SNHLY, CDR2 FYNNEI. The CDR3 spans 16 residues. The CDR3 region has the DNA TGTGCCAGCAGCCCCCGACTAGCGGGGGAAACAGATACGCAGTATTTT. This codes for CASSPRLAGETDTQYF.

This sequence joins TRBV5-1 and TRBJ2-7, with a weak D call TRBD2 (5 bases). CDR3 size: 12 residues. Trimming shortened V by 3 bases and J by 7 bases, and 11 bases separated the two germline ends. CDR1 is SGHRS, CDR2 YFSETQ, per germline. The chain's CDR3 is CASSSLPGEQYF. As DNA, the CDR3 is TGCGCCAGCAGCTCGTTACCGGGGGAGCAGTACTTC.

The rearrangement links TRBV5-1 to TRBJ2-1; 8 bases match TRBD2. Germline V gives CDR1 SGHRS, CDR2 YFSETQ. J gave up 7 bases and V 2 bases, and 5 bases lay outside the gene matches. CDR3 length: 14 amino acids. CDR3 DNA: TGCGCCAGCAGCTTCGGGGGGGGCAGTAATGAGCAGTTCTTC. Translating gives CASSFGGGSNEQFF.

The chain couples TRBV18 to TRBJ2-3; no firm D call. CDR3 size: 15 residues. CDR1 KGHSH and CDR2 LQKENI come from the germline V gene. The V gene lost 3 bases and the J gene lost 6 bases, with 16 bases spanning the gap. CDR3 in DNA: TGTGCCAGCTCACCCCCCGCGGCAGCAACGGATACGCAGTATTTT. Residues: CASSPPAAATDTQYF.

CDR3 DNA: TGTGCCAGCAGCTTCGGGACAGCATACAATGAGCAGTTCTTC. Translated: CASSFGTAYNEQFF. This sequence joins TRBV5-6 and TRBJ2-1, with 7 positions matching TRBD1. CDR3 size: 14 residues. V lost 2 bases, J lost 4 bases, and 3 bases stayed unmatched. Germline assignment: CDR1 SGHDT and CDR2 YYEEEE. Filled out from reference TRBV5-6 and TRBJ2-1, the complete variable domain reads DAGVTQSPTHLIKTRGQQVTLRCSPKSGHDTVSWYQQALGQGPQFIFQYYEEEERQRGNFPDRFSGHQFPNYSSELNVNALLLGDSALYLCASSFGTAYNEQFFGPGTRLTVL.

The chain carries TRBV10-1 and TRBJ2-1; TRBD2 aligns across 7 bases. The V gene end was trimmed by 2 bases and the J gene end by 5 bases; junction bases not matched to a gene: 6. The CDR3 spans 15 residues. Germline CDR1 is WNHNN and CDR2 is SYGVQD (reference sequence). The CDR3 region is CASSEPASGNNEQFF. For the CDR3, the DNA is TGCGCCAGCAGTGAGCCTGCTAGCGGCAACAATGAGCAGTTCTTC.

The chain couples TRBV13 to TRBJ1-1, with D hard to call. This CDR3 has 13 residues. Germline CDR1 reads PRHDT; CDR2 reads FYEKMQ (reference sequence). Trimming cost V 2 bases and J 2 bases, with 6 bases left between them. CDR3 region: CASSLQLNTEAFF. CDR3 DNA: TGTGCCAGCAGCTTACAACTAAACACTGAAGCTTTCTTT.

The chain recombines TRBV6-5 with TRBJ2-5; maybe TRBD1 (6 bases). Matching the DNA end better, TRBJ2-7 makes the J call doubtful. CDR3 size: 15 residues. Looked up from germline, CDR1 is MNHEY and CDR2 is SVGAGI. Written as DNA, the CDR3 is TGTGCCAGCAGCAGTTACGGGACACTGGTTTCCGAGCAGTACTTC. Translated: CASSSYGTLVSEQYF.

The chain carries TRBV19 and TRBJ1-2; a weak D match, TRBD1 (5 bases). V was shortened by 6 bases and J by 8 bases, with 28 bases between the two germline ends. This CDR3 contains 17 residues. The V gene's germline CDR1 is LNHDA and CDR2 SQIVND (reference sequence). CDR3: CASRDWGGDQVPWGYTF. The CDR3, as DNA: TGTGCCAGTAGGGACTGGGGAGGGGATCAAGTACCGTGGGGCTACACCTTC.

This rearrangement joins TRBV28 to TRBJ1-3; D perhaps matches TRBD1 (5 bases). Germline V gives CDR1 MDHEN, CDR2 SYDVKM. The CDR3 has 11 amino acids. The V end lost 6 bases, the J end lost 8 bases, and 8 bases lay between the germline ends. CDR3 DNA sequence: TGTGCCAGCAGCCGACAGTACACCATATATTTT. It yields the protein CASSRQYTIYF.

The CDR3 region is CAWSVRIGLKLAVYYYEQYF. In DNA, the CDR3 is TGTGCCTGGAGTGTTCGGATTGGCCTGAAACTAGCGGTTTATTACTACGAGCAGTACTTC. V is TRBV30 and J is TRBJ2-7; 8 bases line up with TRBD2. This CDR3 is built from 20 residues. J was trimmed by 3 bases and V by 0 bases; bases with no gene match: 22. Germline V lookup: CDR1 GTSNPN, CDR2 SVGIG (reference sequence).

The genes are TRBV10-1 and TRBJ2-7, with TRBD2 identical over 7 bases. Unmatched junction bases numbered 8, after V lost 3 bases and J lost 0 bases. CDR3 length: 16 amino acids. Per the germline V gene, CDR1 is WNHNN and CDR2 is SYGVQD (reference sequence). CDR3 loop: CASSDGGTESSYEQYF. In DNA form, the CDR3 reads TGCGCCAGCAGTGACGGGGGGACCGAGAGCTCCTACGAGCAGTACTTC.

The sample holds a few counts of this clone. This sample includes further DNA sequences coding for the same CDR3. The CDR3 sequence: CAWSRDSNQPQHF. The CDR3 bases are TGTGCCTGGTCGAGGGATAGCAATCAGCCCCAGCATTTT. The V and J genes are TRBV30 and TRBJ1-5, with D hard to call. Germline V gives CDR1 GTSNPN, CDR2 SVGIG (reference sequence). The CDR3 has 13 amino acids. Trimming shortened V by 5 bases and J by 0 bases, and 8 bases separated the two germline ends.

This clone has only a few counts. The rearrangement links TRBV30 to TRBJ2-7, with D possibly TRBD2 on 6 matching bases. This CDR3 is built from 14 residues. Germline loops: CDR1 GTSNPN, CDR2 SVGIG (reference sequence). Trimming left V 0 bases short and J 2 bases short, with 11 bases between. The DNA for the CDR3 is TGTGCCTGGAGTGTACTGCGGGGTACCTACGAGCAGTACTTC. Its translation is CAWSVLRGTYEQYF.

A remark on this clone: Other nucleotide sequences from this sample produce the same CDR3. V and J are TRBV9 and TRBJ2-3, with D perhaps TRBD1 (6 bases). This CDR3 spans 13 amino acids. Per the germline V gene, CDR1 is SGDLS and CDR2 is YYNGEE. V was cut by 0 bases and J by 6 bases, with 8 bases left in between. The CDR3 DNA follows: TGTGCCAGCAGCGTAGGGGACACCGATACGCAGTATTTT. Its protein is CASSVGDTDTQYF. Together with reference TRBV9 and TRBJ2-3, the CDR3 gives the full variable domain: DSGVTQTPKHLITATGQRVTLRCSPRSGDLSVYWYQQSLDQGLQFLIQYYNGEERAKGNILERFSAQQFPDLHSELNLSSLELGDSALYFCASSVGDTDTQYFGPGTRLTVL.

The V and J genes are TRBV2 and TRBJ1-6; TRBD1 matches at 7 bases. The V gene end was trimmed by 1 base and the J gene end by 16 bases; junction bases not matched to a gene: 10. CDR1 and CDR2 from the germline V gene are SNHLY and FYNNEI. This CDR3 is 14 amino acids long. For the CDR3, the DNA is TGTGCCAGCAGTGAAGAGGGGGCGGGATCGTCGCTCCACTTT. This translates into CASSEEGAGSSLHF.

This clone is a singleton in its sample. V and J are TRBV10-3 and TRBJ1-2, with TRBD1 identical over 7 bases. V was clipped by 3 bases and J by 3 bases; unmatched bases: 4. This CDR3 is built from 14 residues. Looked up from germline, CDR1 is ENHRY and CDR2 is SYGVKD. The CDR3 reads CAISETGDHYGYTF. In DNA, the CDR3 is TGTGCCATCAGTGAAACAGGGGATCACTATGGCTACACCTTC.

The chain employs TRBV9 and TRBJ1-3; D uncertain. The CDR3 sequence is 14 residues long. CDR1 and CDR2 (germline): SGDLS, YYNGEE. Between the trimmed V and J ends, which lost 7 bases and 4 bases, there was a span of 15 bases. This CDR3 is CASDREATGNTIYF. The CDR3 coding sequence is TGTGCCAGCGACCGGGAAGCCACGGGAAACACCATATATTTT. Together with reference TRBV9 and TRBJ1-3, the CDR3 gives the full variable domain: DSGVTQTPKHLITATGQRVTLRCSPRSGDLSVYWYQQSLDQGLQFLIQYYNGEERAKGNILERFSAQQFPDLHSELNLSSLELGDSALYFCASDREATGNTIYFGEGSWLTVV.

J is TRBJ1-4 and V is TRBV11-1; D possibly corresponds to TRBD1 (6 bases). The CDR3 spans 15 residues. V was trimmed by 4 bases and J by 2 bases, leaving 11 bases between them. Germline values: CDR1 SGHAT, CDR2 FQDESV (reference sequence). As DNA, the CDR3 is TGTGCCAGCAGCTCGTACAGGGATACTAATGAAAAACTGTTTTTT. Amino acids: CASSSYRDTNEKLFF.

The chain links TRBV27 to TRBJ2-1; 9 bases fit TRBD1. Germline V gene lookup returns CDR1 MNHEY and CDR2 SMNVEV (reference sequence). This CDR3 spans 16 amino acids. The ends lost 4 bases at V and 4 bases at J; junction bases unmatched: 8. The CDR3 nucleotides are TGTGCCAGCAGTTCAAGACCGGGACAGGGATACAATGAGCAGTTCTTC. It encodes CASSSRPGQGYNEQFF.

J is TRBJ2-3 and V is TRBV7-8; D not resolved. Deletions cut 5 bases from V and 1 base from J, with 19 bases between. This CDR3 spans 17 amino acids. The germline V gene encodes CDR1 SGHVS and CDR2 FQNEAQ. The CDR3 reads CASSPSGRRRGTDTQYF. DNA for the CDR3: TGTGCCAGCAGCCCGTCGGGTAGACGGCGTGGCACAGATACGCAGTATTTT. Full variable domain (missing parts from reference TRBV7-8 and TRBJ2-3): GAGVSQSPRYKVAKRGQDVALRCDPISGHVSLFWYQQALGQGPEFLTYFQNEAQLDKSGLPSDRFFAERPEGSVSTLKIQRTQQEDSAVYLCASSPSGRRRGTDTQYFGPGTRLTVL.

This clone was observed a single time. The J gene is TRBJ1-4, the V gene TRBV28, with D perhaps matching TRBD1 (5 bases). V dropped 3 bases and J dropped 7 bases, with 12 bases sitting between them. The germline CDR1 and CDR2 sequences are MDHEN and SYDVKM. The CDR3 has 14 residues. CDR3 nucleotide sequence: TGTGCCAGCAGTTTCCTTCAGGGTGGTGAAAAACTGTTTTTT. It specifies CASSFLQGGEKLFF. The full variable domain, in which reference TRBV28 and TRBJ1-4 provide the parts outside the CDR3, is DVKVTQSSRYLVKRTGEKVFLECVQDMDHENMFWYRQDPGLGLRLIYFSYDVKMKEKGDIPEGYSVSREKKERFSLILESASTNQTSMYLCASSFLQGGEKLFFGSGTQLSVL.

The chain joins TRBV6-1 to TRBJ1-3; 7 bases fit TRBD1. Per germline, CDR1 MNHNS and CDR2 SASEGT. The CDR3 spans 13 residues. V shed 1 base and J 7 bases; nucleotides not matched to a gene: 1. The CDR3 sequence: CASSEDRGNTIYF. CDR3 nucleotides: TGTGCCAGCAGTGAAGACAGGGGTAACACCATATATTTT.